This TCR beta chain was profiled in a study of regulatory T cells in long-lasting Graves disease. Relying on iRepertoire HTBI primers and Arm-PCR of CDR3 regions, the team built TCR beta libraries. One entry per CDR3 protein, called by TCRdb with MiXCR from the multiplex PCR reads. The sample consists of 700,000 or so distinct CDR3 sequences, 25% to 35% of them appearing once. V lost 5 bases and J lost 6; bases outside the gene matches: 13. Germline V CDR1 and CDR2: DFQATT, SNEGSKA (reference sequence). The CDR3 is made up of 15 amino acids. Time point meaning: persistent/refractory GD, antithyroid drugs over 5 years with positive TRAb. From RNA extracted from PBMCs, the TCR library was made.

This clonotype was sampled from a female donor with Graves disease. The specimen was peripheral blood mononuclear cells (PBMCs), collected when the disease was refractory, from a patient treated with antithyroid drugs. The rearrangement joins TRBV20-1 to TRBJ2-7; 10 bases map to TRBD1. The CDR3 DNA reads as TGCAGTGCTGCGTTAGACAGGGGGCAACTCAGCGAGCAGTACTTC. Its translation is CSAALDRGQLSEQYF.